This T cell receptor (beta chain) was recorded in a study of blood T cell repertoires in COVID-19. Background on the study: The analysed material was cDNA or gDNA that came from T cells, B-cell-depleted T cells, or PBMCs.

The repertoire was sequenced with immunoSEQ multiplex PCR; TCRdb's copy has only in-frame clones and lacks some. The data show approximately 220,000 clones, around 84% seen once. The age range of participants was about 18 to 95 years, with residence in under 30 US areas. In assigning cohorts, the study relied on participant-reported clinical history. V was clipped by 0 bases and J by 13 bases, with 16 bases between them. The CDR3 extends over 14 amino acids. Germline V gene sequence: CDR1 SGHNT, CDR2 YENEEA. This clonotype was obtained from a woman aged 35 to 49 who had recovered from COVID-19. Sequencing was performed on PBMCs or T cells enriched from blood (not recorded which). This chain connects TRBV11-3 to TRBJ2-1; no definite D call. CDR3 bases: TGTGCCAGCAGCTTAGATCCTCGTTTAGACACTCAGTTCTTC. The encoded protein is CASSLDPRLDTQFF. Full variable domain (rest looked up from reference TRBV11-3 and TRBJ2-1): EAGVVQSPRYKIIEKKQPVAFWCNPISGHNTLYWYLQNLGQGPELLIRYENEEAVDDSQLPKDRFSAERLKGVDSTLKIQPAELGDSAVYLCASSLDPRLDTQFFGPGTRLTVL.